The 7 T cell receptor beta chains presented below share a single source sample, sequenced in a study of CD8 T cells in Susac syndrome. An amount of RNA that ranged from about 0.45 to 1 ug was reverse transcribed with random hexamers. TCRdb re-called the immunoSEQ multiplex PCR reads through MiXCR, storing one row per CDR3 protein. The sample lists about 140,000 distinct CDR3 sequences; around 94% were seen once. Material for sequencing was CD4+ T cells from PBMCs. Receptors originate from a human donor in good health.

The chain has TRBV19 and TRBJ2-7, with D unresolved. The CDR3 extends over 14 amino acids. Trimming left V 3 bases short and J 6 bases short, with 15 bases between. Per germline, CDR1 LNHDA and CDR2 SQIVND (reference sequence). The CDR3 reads CASSIQTLRGEQYF. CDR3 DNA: TGTGCCAGTAGTATCCAGACCCTTCGAGGCGAGCAGTACTTC.

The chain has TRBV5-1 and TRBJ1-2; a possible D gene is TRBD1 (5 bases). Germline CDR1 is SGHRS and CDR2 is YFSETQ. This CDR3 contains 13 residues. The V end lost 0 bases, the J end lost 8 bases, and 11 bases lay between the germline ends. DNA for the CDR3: TGCGCCAGCAGCTTGGACCCAGGGCCAGGCTACACCTTC. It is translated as CASSLDPGPGYTF. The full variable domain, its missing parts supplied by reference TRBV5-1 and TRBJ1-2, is KAGVTQTPRYLIKTRGQQVTLSCSPISGHRSVSWYQQTPGQGLQFLFEYFSETQRNKGNFPGRFSGRQFSNSRSEMNVSTLELGDSALYLCASSLDPGPGYTFGSGTRLTVV.

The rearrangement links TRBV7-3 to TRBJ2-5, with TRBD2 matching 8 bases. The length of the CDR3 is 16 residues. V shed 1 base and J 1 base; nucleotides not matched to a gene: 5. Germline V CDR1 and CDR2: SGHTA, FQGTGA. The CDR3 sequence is CASSLNGTSSQETQYF. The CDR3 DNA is TGTGCCAGCAGCTTAAATGGGACTAGTTCCCAAGAGACCCAGTACTTC.

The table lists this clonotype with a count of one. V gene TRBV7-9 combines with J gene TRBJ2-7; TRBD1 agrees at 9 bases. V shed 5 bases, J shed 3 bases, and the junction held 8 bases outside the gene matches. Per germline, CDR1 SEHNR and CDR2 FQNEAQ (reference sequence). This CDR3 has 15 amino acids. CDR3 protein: CASSNRPGQGYEQYF. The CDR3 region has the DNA TGTGCCAGCAGCAATCGACCGGGACAGGGCTACGAGCAGTACTTC.

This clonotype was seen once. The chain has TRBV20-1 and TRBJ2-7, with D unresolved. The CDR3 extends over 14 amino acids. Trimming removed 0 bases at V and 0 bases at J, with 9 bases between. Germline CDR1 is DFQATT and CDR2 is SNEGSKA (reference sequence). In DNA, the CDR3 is TGCAGTGCTAGAGATGGGCAGAGCTCCTACGAGCAGTACTTC. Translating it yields CSARDGQSSYEQYF.

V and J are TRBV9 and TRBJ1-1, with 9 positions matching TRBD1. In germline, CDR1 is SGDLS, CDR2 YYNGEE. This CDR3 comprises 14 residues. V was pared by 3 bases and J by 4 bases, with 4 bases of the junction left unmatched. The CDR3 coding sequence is TGTGCCAGCAGCGCGGGACAGGGTAGCACTGAAGCTTTCTTT. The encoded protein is CASSAGQGSTEAFF.

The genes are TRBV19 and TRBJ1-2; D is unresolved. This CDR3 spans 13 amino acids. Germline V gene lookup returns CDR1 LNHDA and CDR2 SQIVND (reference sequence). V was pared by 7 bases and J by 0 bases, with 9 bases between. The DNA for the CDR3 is TGTGCCAGTATGGTCAGCCCTAACTATGGCTACACCTTC. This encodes CASMVSPNYGYTF.